Given below is one T cell receptor (beta chain) in context. The data belong to a study of PD-1 blockade in classical Hodgkin lymphoma. For the study at large: Treatment was intravenous nivolumab, 3 mg/kg every 2 weeks, until progression.

Patients all relapsed after autologous stem cell transplantation, and there was variation in brentuximab vedotin exposure. Trimming pared 3 bases from V and 7 bases from J, leaving 13 bases between. Germline loops: CDR1 LNHDA, CDR2 SQIVND (reference sequence). The CDR3 is 14 residues long. The table came from immunoSEQ multiplex PCR; TCRdb's copy has only in-frame clones and leaves some out. The sample lists about 21,000 clones, about 63% occurring once. This sample comprised peripheral blood mononuclear cells (PBMCs), obtained at baseline. The V and J genes are TRBV19 and TRBJ1-5; tentative D call: TRBD1 (5 bases). This clonotype was obtained from a human donor with classical Hodgkin lymphoma. CDR3 nucleotides: TGTGCCAGTAGTATCGTCCCTGGGGGGCAGCCCCAGCATTTT. This sequence encodes CASSIVPGGQPQHF.